This T cell receptor beta chain was retrieved from a study of shared clonotypes between healthy human individuals. On the study more broadly: Ranging from 18 to 49 in age, donors were two women and three men.

Germline lookup yields CDR1 MGHRA and CDR2 YSYEKL. The CDR3 consists of 13 residues. V was clipped by 3 bases and J by 3 bases, with 9 bases between them. Some clones are missing from TCRdb's copy, which holds only in-frame ones; the method was immunoSEQ multiplex PCR. The sample carries 2,500,000 or so clones, over 85% recorded once. Sequenced input: naive CD4+ T cells from PBMCs. Subset defined: CD45RA+ positively selected. The sequence came from a man aged 18 to 29 in good health. Some clones in this sample may be carry-over from other donors' samples. The rearrangement uses TRBV4-1 and TRBJ2-7, with D tentatively TRBD1 (6 bases). CDR3 sequence (DNA): TGCGCCAGCAGCCAGACACAGGGCTACGAGCAGTACTTC. Its protein is CASSQTQGYEQYF.